One sample yielded the 5 T cell receptor beta chains listed below, sequenced in a study. MiXCR, run by TCRdb on the 5' RACE reads, gives a single entry per CDR3 protein. The table records about 64,000 distinct CDR3 sequences, 20% to 25% of them present only once. Material: memory CD4+ T cells sorted from a lymph node. The subset is: memory CD4+ T cells, CD4+CD45RO+CD25-. All receptors come from a female donor with breast cancer.

This clonotype has only a few counts. The rearrangement joins TRBV6-5 to TRBJ2-5, with 9 bases matching TRBD2. The CDR3 is 16 amino acids. Per germline, CDR1 MNHEY and CDR2 SVGAGI. Unmatched junction bases numbered 14, after V lost 5 bases and J lost 7 bases. The CDR3 DNA sequence: TGTGCCAGCAGTCCTATTTCTAGCGGGGCTGTTGGGACCCAGTACTTC. Its translation: CASSPISSGAVGTQYF.

This clonotype was found many times. The chain carries TRBV5-1 and TRBJ2-1; no definite D call. Trimming shortened V by 2 bases and J by 6 bases, and 3 bases separated the two germline ends. Germline V gene lookup returns CDR1 SGHRS and CDR2 YFSETQ. There are 11 residues in the CDR3. The CDR3 DNA reads TGCGCCAGCAGCTTCAGCAATGAGCAGTTCTTC. The encoded protein is CASSFSNEQFF.

This chain uses TRBV12-3 or TRBV12-4 with TRBJ1-1, with 7 bases that match TRBD1. The junction had 9 bases not matched to a gene; V was cut back by 4 bases and J by 1 base. This CDR3 comprises 16 residues. This CDR3 reads CASSSSRQGKNTEAFF. The CDR3 DNA is TGTGCCAGCAGTTCCTCCAGACAGGGCAAGAACACTGAAGCTTTCTTT.

The sample holds a few counts of this clonotype. V and J are TRBV19 and TRBJ1-5; weak D call: TRBD1 (6 bases). Germline lookup yields CDR1 LNHDA and CDR2 SQIVND (reference sequence). V was shortened by 7 bases and J by 6 bases, with 10 bases between the two germline ends. The CDR3 extends over 12 amino acids. CDR3 amino acids: CASNRVGQPQHF. Here the CDR3 DNA reads TGTGCCAGTAACAGGGTGGGTCAGCCCCAGCATTTT.

Worth noting for this clonotype: This sequence may be a read error, since a much larger clone differs from it by one base. The rearrangement joins TRBV7-2 to TRBJ1-6; no clear D. CDR1 and CDR2 from the germline V gene are SGHTA and FQGNSA. The CDR3 is 13 amino acids. CDR3 residues: CASSLGLNSTLHF. Written as DNA, the CDR3 is TGTGCCAGCAGCTTAGGGTTAAATTCAACCCTCCACTTT.